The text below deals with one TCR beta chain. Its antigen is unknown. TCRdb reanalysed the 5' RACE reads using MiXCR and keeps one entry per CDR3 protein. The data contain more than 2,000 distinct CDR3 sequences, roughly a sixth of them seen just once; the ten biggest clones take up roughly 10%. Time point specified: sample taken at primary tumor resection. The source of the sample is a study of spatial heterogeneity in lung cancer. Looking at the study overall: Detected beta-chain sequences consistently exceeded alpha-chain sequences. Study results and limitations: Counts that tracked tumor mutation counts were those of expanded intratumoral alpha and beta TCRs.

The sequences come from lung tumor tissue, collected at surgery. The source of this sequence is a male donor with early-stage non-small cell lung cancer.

The CDR3 DNA follows: TGTGCCAGTACCCAGTACGGCGGTGAGACCCAGTACTTC. Protein: CASTQYGGETQYF. The chain links TRBV19 to TRBJ2-5; D remains unclear. The CDR3 spans 13 residues. V lost 7 bases, J lost 5 bases, and 14 bases lay in between. Per germline, CDR1 LNHDA and CDR2 SQIVND (reference sequence).